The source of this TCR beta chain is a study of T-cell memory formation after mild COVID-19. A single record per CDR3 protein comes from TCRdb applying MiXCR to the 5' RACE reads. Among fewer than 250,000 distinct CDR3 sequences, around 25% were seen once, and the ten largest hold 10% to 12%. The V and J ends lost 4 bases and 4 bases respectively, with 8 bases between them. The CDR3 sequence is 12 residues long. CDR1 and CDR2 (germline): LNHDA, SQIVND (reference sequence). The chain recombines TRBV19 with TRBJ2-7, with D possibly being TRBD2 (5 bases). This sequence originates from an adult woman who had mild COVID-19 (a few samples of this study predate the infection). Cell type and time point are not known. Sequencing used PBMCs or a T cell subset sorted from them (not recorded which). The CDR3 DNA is TGTGCCAGTAGTAAGGACTCGTACGAGCAGTACTTC. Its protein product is CASSKDSYEQYF.